This TCR beta chain is drawn from a study of T cells expressing NK-cell markers. In the study overall: The TCR beta repertoires were obtained from sorted CD3+CD56+NKG2C+, CD3+CD56+NKG2C- and CD3+CD56-NKG2C+ T cells. Points from the study as a whole: The HCMV specificity of the expanded NKG2C+ T cell clones stayed unresolved. Once again these clonotypes came out on top in the CD3+CD56-NKG2C+ fraction of several donors.

TCR beta libraries carry UMIs added by 5'RACE template switching. From the 5' RACE reads, TCRdb lists one entry per CDR3 protein and no DNA. This table lists more than 250,000 distinct CDR3 sequences. Comment on this clonotype: The target antigen is unknown.

The germline CDR1 and CDR2 sequences are MNHEY and SVGAGI. The CDR3 is 17 amino acids. Sample: blood T cells: a sorted CD56 or NKG2C T cell subset, CD4+ or CD8+ T cells, or bulk PBMC T cells (not recorded which). This TCR came from a man younger than 35 in good health. V usage is TRBV6-5 and J usage is TRBJ2-5; the D call of TRBD2 rests on TCRdb alone, since no DNA is present to check it. The chain's CDR3 is CASSYPGLAGNGETQYF.